One T cell receptor (beta chain) is described in this entry. This sample was taken from a study of patients and donors after allogeneic stem cell transplantation. The trim removed 5 bases at V and 8 bases at J, leaving 10 bases unmatched. This CDR3 is built from 14 residues. The germline gives CDR1 MNHEY, CDR2 SVGAGI. TCRdb reprocessed the RT-PCR reads with MiXCR, giving one entry per CDR3 protein. The sample comprises 20,000 to 30,000 distinct CDR3 sequences, 35% to 45% of which are singletons, and around 72% rests with the top ten. This TCR derives from a human donor who was either an allogeneic HSCT recipient or a stem cell or donor lymphocyte infusion donor (not recorded which). It is not recorded whose cells these are; they may come from a transplant donor. The chain is built from TRBV6-5 and TRBJ1-2; 8 nucleotides match TRBD1. The source material was blood, either unsorted or a sorted T cell fraction (not recorded which). The CDR3 region is CASSRSQGALGYTF. CDR3 bases: TGTGCCAGCAGTCGAAGCCAGGGGGCGCTGGGCTACACCTTC.